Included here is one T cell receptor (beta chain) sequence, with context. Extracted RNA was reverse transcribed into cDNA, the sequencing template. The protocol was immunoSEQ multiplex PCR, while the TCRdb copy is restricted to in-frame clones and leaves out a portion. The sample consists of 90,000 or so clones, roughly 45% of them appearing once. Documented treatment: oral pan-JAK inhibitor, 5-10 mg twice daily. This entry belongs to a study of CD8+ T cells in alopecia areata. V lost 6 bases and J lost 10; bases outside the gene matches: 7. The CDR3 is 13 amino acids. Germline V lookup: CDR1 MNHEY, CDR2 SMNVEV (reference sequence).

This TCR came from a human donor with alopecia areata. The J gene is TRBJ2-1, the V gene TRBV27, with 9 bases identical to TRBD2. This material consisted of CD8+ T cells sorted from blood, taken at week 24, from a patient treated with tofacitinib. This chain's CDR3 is CASSPGLASEQFF. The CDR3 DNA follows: TGTGCCAGCAGCCCGGGACTAGCTTCAGAGCAGTTCTTC.